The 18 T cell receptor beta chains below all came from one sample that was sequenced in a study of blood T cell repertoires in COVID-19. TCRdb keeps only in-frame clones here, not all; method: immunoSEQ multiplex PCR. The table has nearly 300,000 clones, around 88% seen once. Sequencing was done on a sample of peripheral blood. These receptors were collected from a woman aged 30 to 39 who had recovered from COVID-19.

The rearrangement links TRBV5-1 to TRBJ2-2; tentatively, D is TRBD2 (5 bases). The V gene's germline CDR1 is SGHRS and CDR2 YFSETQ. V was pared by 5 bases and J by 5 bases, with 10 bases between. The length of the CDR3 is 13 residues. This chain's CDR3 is CASSMRATGELFF. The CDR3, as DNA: TGCGCCAGCAGTATGCGGGCTACCGGGGAGCTGTTTTTT. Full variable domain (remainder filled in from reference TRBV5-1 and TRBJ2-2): KAGVTQTPRYLIKTRGQQVTLSCSPISGHRSVSWYQQTPGQGLQFLFEYFSETQRNKGNFPGRFSGRQFSNSRSEMNVSTLELGDSALYLCASSMRATGELFFGEGSRLTVL.

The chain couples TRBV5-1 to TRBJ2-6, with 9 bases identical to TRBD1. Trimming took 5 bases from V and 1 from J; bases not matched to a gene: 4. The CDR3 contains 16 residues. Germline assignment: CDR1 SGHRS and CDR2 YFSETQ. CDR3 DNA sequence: TGCGCCAGCAGGAGACAGGGGGTTTCTGGGGCCAACGTCCTGACTTTC. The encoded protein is CASRRQGVSGANVLTF.

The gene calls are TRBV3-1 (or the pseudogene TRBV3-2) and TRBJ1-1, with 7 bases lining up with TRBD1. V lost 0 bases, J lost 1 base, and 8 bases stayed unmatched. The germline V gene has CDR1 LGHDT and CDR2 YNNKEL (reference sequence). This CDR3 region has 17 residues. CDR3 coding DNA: TGTGCCAGCAGCCAAGAAGAGGGGGCAGCAAAGAACACTGAAGCTTTCTTT. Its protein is CASSQEEGAAKNTEAFF.

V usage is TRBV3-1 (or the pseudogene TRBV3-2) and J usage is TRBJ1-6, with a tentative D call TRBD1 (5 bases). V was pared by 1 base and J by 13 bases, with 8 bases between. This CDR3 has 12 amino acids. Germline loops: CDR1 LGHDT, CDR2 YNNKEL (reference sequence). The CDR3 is CASSQVGVPLHF. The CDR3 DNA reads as TGTGCCAGCAGCCAAGTAGGGGTCCCCCTCCACTTT.

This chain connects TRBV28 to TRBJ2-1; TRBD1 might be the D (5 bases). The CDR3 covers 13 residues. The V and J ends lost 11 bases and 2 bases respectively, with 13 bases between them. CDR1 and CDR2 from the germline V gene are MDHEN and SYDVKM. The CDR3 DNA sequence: TGTGCCTGCCAGGGCGCTACCTACAATGAGCAGTTCTTC. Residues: CACQGATYNEQFF.

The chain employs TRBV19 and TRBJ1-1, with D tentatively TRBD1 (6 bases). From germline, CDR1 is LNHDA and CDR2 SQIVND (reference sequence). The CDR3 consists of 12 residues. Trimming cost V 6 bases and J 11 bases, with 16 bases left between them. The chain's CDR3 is CASSYEGGSAFF. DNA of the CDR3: TGTGCCAGTAGCTACGAAGGGGGTAGCGCTTTCTTT.

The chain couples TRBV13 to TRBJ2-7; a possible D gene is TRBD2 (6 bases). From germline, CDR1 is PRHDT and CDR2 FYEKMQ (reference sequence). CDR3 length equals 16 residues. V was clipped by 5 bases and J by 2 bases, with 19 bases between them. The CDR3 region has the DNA TGTGCCAGCAGCCCTAACCCCGGGACTGGACCCTACGAGCAGTACTTC. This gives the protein CASSPNPGTGPYEQYF.

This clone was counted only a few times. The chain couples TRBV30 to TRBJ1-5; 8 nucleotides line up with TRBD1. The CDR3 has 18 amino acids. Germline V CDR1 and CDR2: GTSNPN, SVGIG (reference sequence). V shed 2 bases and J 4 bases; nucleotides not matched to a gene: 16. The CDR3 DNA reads TGTGCCTGGAGTAAAACAAGGACAGGGCCCACCAGAAATCAGCCCCAGCATTTT. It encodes CAWSKTRTGPTRNQPQHF.

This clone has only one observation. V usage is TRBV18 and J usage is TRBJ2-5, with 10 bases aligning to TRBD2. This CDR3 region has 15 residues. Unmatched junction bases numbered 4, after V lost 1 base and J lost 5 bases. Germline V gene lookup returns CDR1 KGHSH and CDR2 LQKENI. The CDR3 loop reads CASSPRASGGETQYF. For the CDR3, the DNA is TGTGCCAGCTCACCACGTGCTAGCGGGGGTGAGACCCAGTACTTC.

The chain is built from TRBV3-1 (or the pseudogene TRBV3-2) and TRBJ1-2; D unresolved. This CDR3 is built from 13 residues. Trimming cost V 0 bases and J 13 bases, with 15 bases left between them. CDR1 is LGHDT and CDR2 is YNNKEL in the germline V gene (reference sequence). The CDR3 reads CASSQEGYSPCTF. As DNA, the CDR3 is TGTGCCAGCAGCCAAGAAGGTTACAGCCCTTGCACCTTC.

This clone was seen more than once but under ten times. The CDR3 region is CASSSDRGTPGSYEQYF. CDR3 nucleotides: TGTGCCAGCTCATCGGACAGGGGGACCCCTGGGTCATACGAGCAGTACTTC. The rearrangement joins TRBV18 to TRBJ2-7, with 10 bases aligning to TRBD1. CDR3 length equals 17 residues. Germline V CDR1 and CDR2: KGHSH, LQKENI. The V gene end was trimmed by 5 bases and the J gene end by 4 bases; junction bases not matched to a gene: 14. Full variable domain (remainder filled in from reference TRBV18 and TRBJ2-7): NAGVMQNPRHLVRRRGQEARLRCSPMKGHSHVYWYRQLPEEGLKFMVYLQKENIIDESGMPKERFSAEFPKEGPSILRIQQVVRGDSAAYFCASSSDRGTPGSYEQYFGPGTRLTVT.

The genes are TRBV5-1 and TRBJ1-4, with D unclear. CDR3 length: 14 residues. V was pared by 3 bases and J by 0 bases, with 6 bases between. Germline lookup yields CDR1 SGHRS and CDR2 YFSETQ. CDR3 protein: CASSSRSTNEKLFF. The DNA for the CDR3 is TGCGCCAGCAGCTCTAGGTCAACTAATGAAAAACTGTTTTTT.

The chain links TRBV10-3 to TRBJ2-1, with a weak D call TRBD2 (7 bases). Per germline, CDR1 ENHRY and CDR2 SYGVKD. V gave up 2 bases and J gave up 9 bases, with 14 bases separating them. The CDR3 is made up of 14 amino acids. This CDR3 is CAISEGQGRGEQFF. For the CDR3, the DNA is TGTGCCATCAGTGAGGGGCAGGGGAGGGGTGAGCAGTTCTTC.

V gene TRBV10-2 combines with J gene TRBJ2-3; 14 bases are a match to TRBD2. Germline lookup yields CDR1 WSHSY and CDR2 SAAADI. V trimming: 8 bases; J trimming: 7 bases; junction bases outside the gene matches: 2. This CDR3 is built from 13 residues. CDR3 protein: CASRTSGGNTQYF. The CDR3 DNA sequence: TGCGCCAGCCGGACTAGCGGGGGGAATACGCAGTATTTT.

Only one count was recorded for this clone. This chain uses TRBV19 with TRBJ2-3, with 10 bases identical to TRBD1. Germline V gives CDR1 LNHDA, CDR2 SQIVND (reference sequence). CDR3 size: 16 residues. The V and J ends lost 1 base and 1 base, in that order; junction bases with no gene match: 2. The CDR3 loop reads CASSIGQGAGTDTQYF. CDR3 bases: TGTGCCAGTAGTATAGGACAGGGGGCCGGCACAGATACGCAGTATTTT.

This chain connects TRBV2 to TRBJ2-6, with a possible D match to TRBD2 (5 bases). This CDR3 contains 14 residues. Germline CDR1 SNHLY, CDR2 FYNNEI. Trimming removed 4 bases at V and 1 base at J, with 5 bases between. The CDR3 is CASSAGSGANVLTF. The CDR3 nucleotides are TGTGCCAGCAGTGCGGGGTCTGGGGCCAACGTCCTGACTTTC. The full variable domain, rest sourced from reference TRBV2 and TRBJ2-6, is EPEVTQTPSHQVTQMGQEVILRCVPISNHLYFYWYRQILGQKVEFLVSFYNNEISEKSEIFDDQFSVERPDGSNFTLKIRSTKLEDSAMYFCASSAGSGANVLTFGAGSRLTVL.

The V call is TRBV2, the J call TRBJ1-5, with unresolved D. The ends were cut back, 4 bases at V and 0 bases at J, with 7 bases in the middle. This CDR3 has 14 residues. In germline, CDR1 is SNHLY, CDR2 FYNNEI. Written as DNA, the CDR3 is TGTGCCAGCAGTGCACAGACTAGCAATCAGCCCCAGCATTTT. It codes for CASSAQTSNQPQHF.

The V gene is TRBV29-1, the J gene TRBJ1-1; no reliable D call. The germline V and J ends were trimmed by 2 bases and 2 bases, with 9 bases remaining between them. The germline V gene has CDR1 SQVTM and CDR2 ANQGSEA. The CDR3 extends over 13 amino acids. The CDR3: CSVELQINTEAFF. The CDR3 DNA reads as TGCAGCGTTGAACTACAGATTAACACTGAAGCTTTCTTT.